This TCR beta chain came from a study of T cell repertoires in cytomegalovirus infection. This clonotype was seen ten or more times. The antigen is not known. TCRdb redid the calling of the reads with MiXCR, one entry per CDR3 protein. Of around 800,000 distinct CDR3 sequences listed, 32% are singletons. Germline V lookup: CDR1 SGHVS, CDR2 FNYEAQ. The CDR3 runs 16 residues. V gave up 1 base and J gave up 2 bases, with 12 bases separating them. The source is a human donor in good health (CMV status not recorded). Some clones in this sample may be carry-over from other donors' samples. Sequencing was performed on cultured CD8+ T cells from PBMCs, taken from culture after CMV antigen stimulation. The gene calls are TRBV7-6 and TRBJ2-1; possibly TRBD2 for D (5 bases). The chain's CDR3 is CASSLDASLPYNEQFF. The CDR3 DNA reads TGTGCCAGCAGCTTAGACGCTAGCCTCCCCTACAATGAGCAGTTCTTC.